Following are 5 T cell receptor beta chains from one sample sequenced in a study of early T cells in non-severe SARS-CoV-2 infection. Using its own MiXCR run on the 5' RACE reads, TCRdb lists one record per CDR3 protein. The table includes fewer than 60,000 distinct CDR3 sequences, approximately 9.4% detected once. Material: whole blood. The origin of the receptors is an adult who was a healthcare worker with PCR-confirmed SARS-CoV-2 infection or an uninfected control (not recorded which).

V and J are TRBV9 and TRBJ1-4; possibly TRBD1 for D (6 bases). V lost 0 bases and J lost 7, with 13 bases in between. Germline-derived CDR1 and CDR2 are SGDLS and YYNGEE. The CDR3 has 15 amino acids. CDR3 coding DNA: TGTGCCAGCAGCGTAGGAGGGGGGAGTGGTGAAAAACTGTTTTTT. Its protein product is CASSVGGGSGEKLFF.

This clonotype was recorded many times. The V gene is TRBV4-1, the J gene TRBJ2-7; 7 bases match TRBD1. The V and J ends lost 2 bases and 6 bases, in that order; junction bases with no gene match: 13. The germline V gene encodes CDR1 MGHRA and CDR2 YSYEKL. The CDR3 consists of 16 residues. For the CDR3, the DNA is TGCGCCAGCAGCCAAACCGACAGGGCCGTTGCGGGCGAGCAGTACTTC. This sequence encodes CASSQTDRAVAGEQYF.

The sample holds a few counts of this clonotype. The chain recombines TRBV30 with TRBJ2-1, with 12 positions matching TRBD1. Germline lookup yields CDR1 GTSNPN and CDR2 SVGIG (reference sequence). CDR3 length: 16 amino acids. V shed 5 bases and J 6 bases; nucleotides not matched to a gene: 11. The CDR3: CAWGVPGQGARNEQFF. In DNA, the CDR3 is TGTGCCTGGGGGGTCCCGGGACAGGGGGCGCGCAATGAGCAGTTCTTC.

This clonotype was seen a handful of times. The CDR3 loop reads CASSYSLAGNTGELFF. CDR3 DNA sequence: TGTGCCAGCAGTTACTCGCTAGCGGGGAACACCGGGGAGCTGTTTTTT. The V gene is TRBV6-5, the J gene TRBJ2-2; 8 bases match TRBD2. The CDR3 has 16 amino acids. The V segment lost 0 bases and the J segment 1 base; nucleotides outside the gene matches: 1. The germline V gene has CDR1 MNHEY and CDR2 SVGAGI.

By its share, this clonotype is medium-sized. The conserved final phenylalanine or tryptophan is absent from the CDR3, which likely points to a read error. The DNA is left out, because the CDR3 cannot be placed on it with certainty; the CDR3 is given as TCRdb lists it. The chain links TRBV6-1 to TRBJ2-3; TRBD2 is taken as the D call from the table, unchecked against the DNA. The length of the CDR3 is 13 amino acids, counting both ends. Per germline, CDR1 MNHNS and CDR2 SASEGT. The CDR3 reads CASSVNERTHPEY.